Below, 18 T cell receptor beta chains from the same sample are listed, as sequenced in a study of CD8+CD57+ T cells in acquired aplastic anemia. The TCR beta profiling, which covered VDJ combination and CDR3 sequence, was carried out using genomic DNA as the template. One entry per CDR3 protein results from TCRdb running MiXCR on the reads. The sample consists of 400,000 to 500,000 distinct CDR3 sequences, 65% to 75% of them appearing once. The specimen was sorted CD4+, CD8+, or CD8+CD57+ T cells (not recorded which) from PBMCs. The source is a human donor in good health, serving as a control.

The chain links TRBV20-1 to TRBJ1-2; D is perhaps TRBD1 (6 bases). The CDR3 contains 13 residues. V was trimmed by 2 bases and J by 7 bases, leaving 14 bases between them. Per germline, CDR1 DFQATT and CDR2 SNEGSKA (reference sequence). CDR3 loop: CSARREKGGGYTF. Here the CDR3 DNA reads TGCAGTGCTAGACGTGAGAAAGGGGGTGGCTACACCTTC.

The chain combines TRBV7-2 with TRBJ2-7, with TRBD2 identical over 7 bases. The V and J ends lost 1 base and 8 bases, in that order; junction bases with no gene match: 14. The CDR3 runs 16 residues. Per the germline V gene, CDR1 is SGHTA and CDR2 is FQGNSA. CDR3: CASSLGAGPQFDQQYF. In nucleotides, the CDR3 is TGTGCCAGCAGCTTAGGAGCGGGACCGCAATTCGACCAGCAGTACTTC.

With regard to this clonotype: Here the CDR3 omits its conserved ending phenylalanine or tryptophan, so a read error is the likely source. Because the CDR3's place on the DNA is in doubt, the DNA is left out and the CDR3 is given as listed by TCRdb. The rearrangement joins TRBV7-6 to TRBJ2-5. The CDR3 sequence runs 8 residues, both termini included. CDR1 is SGHVS, CDR2 FNYEAQ, per germline. CDR3 sequence: CASSLDPQ.

Ten or more counts support this clonotype. V usage is TRBV20-1 and J usage is TRBJ2-1; 11 bases align to TRBD2. The J segment lost 7 bases and the V segment lost 3 bases, leaving 8 bases of the junction unmatched. This CDR3 comprises 15 residues. Per the germline V gene, CDR1 is DFQATT and CDR2 is SNEGSKA (reference sequence). The CDR3 spells CSASATSGGLNEQFF. The CDR3 DNA is TGCAGTGCTAGTGCAACTAGCGGGGGATTGAATGAGCAGTTCTTC.

This clonotype occurred many times. The chain is built from TRBV4-3 and TRBJ2-3; TRBD1 or TRBD2 may be the D gene (5 bases each). The CDR3 length is 16 residues. CDR1 is LGHNA and CDR2 is YSLEER in the germline V gene. V was clipped by 0 bases and J by 6 bases, with 16 bases between them. The CDR3, as DNA: TGCGCCAGCAGCCAAGAGGGGAGCAGGGCGAGGGATACGCAGTATTTT. It codes for CASSQEGSRARDTQYF.

This rearrangement joins TRBV12-3 or TRBV12-4 to TRBJ1-6, with a tentative D call TRBD1 (5 bases). The CDR3 totals 15 residues. V lost 5 bases and J 9 bases, leaving 17 bases between the germline ends. The CDR3 is CASSTVRDRTSPLHF. As DNA, the CDR3 is TGTGCCAGCAGTACGGTCAGGGATCGGACTTCACCCCTCCACTTT.

The J gene is TRBJ2-5, the V gene TRBV7-3, with D perhaps TRBD2 (5 bases). CDR1 is SGHTA and CDR2 is FQGTGA in the germline V gene. This CDR3 region has 11 residues. V lost 6 bases to trimming and J lost 12 bases, with 14 bases between them. CDR3 sequence: CASSGVETKYF. The CDR3, as DNA: TGTGCCAGCAGTGGTGTAGAGACTAAGTACTTC.

The chain carries TRBV7-8 and TRBJ2-4, with D perhaps TRBD1 or TRBD2 (5 bases each). Germline assignment: CDR1 SGHVS and CDR2 FQNEAQ. Trimming stripped 6 bases from V and 16 bases from J, with 22 bases between. The CDR3 is 13 amino acids. The CDR3 nucleotides are TGTGCCAGCAGAGCTGACGGAGGACACGAGCACTACTTC. Protein: CASRADGGHEHYF.

The count of this clonotype is one. An end of the junction differs from the germline gene, which may be a read error. The rearrangement joins TRBV7-3 to TRBJ1-1, with D hard to call. This CDR3 contains 14 residues. The germline gives CDR1 SGHTA, CDR2 FQGTGA. CDR3 bases: TGTGCCAGCAGCTCACCGGGGATCCACAACTACGAGCACTTT. Encoded protein: CASSSPGIHNYEHF. The variable domain in full, with the rest retrieved from reference TRBV7-3 and TRBJ1-1, is GAGVSQTPSNKVTEKGKYVELRCDPISGHTALYWYRQSLGQGPEFLIYFQGTGAADDSGLPNDRFFAVRPEGSVSTLKIQRTERGDSAVYLCASSSPGIHNYEHFGQGTRLTVV.

This clonotype showed up just once. The CDR3 region is CASSLGGSETGELFF. The CDR3 DNA is TGTGCCAGCAGCTTGGGGGGCAGCGAAACCGGGGAGCTGTTTTTT. This chain links TRBV5-5 with TRBJ2-2, with D possibly TRBD1 on 5 matching bases. V lost 0 bases to trimming and J lost 5 bases, with 11 bases between them. CDR3 length: 15 residues. Germline V gene lookup returns CDR1 SGHKS and CDR2 YYEKEE (reference sequence). The full variable domain, with the rest looked up from reference TRBV5-5 and TRBJ2-2, is DAGVTQSPTHLIKTRGQQVTLRCSPISGHKSVSWYQQVLGQGPQFIFQYYEKEERGRGNFPDRFSARQFPNYSSELNVNALLLGDSALYLCASSLGGSETGELFFGEGSRLTVL.

Of note for this clonotype: The junction departs from germline at one end; a sequencing error may be responsible. The chain joins TRBV6-1 to TRBJ1-2, with TRBD1 matching over 8 bases. The CDR3 is 15 residues long. Germline V lookup: CDR1 MNHNS, CDR2 SASEGT. This CDR3 is CASSGQGLNNYGYTF. The CDR3 DNA is TGCGCCAGCAGTGGACAGGGCCTAAATAACTATGGCTACACCTTC.

This clonotype has at least ten counts. V gene TRBV4-1 combines with J gene TRBJ1-2; unclear D gene. The V gene lost 1 base and the J gene lost 5 bases, with 8 bases spanning the gap. The CDR3 runs to 13 residues. The germline V gene has CDR1 MGHRA and CDR2 YSYEKL. The CDR3 reads CASSQGTGYGYTF. In DNA, the CDR3 is TGCGCCAGCAGCCAAGGGACCGGTTATGGCTACACCTTC.

The gene calls are TRBV10-3 and TRBJ1-5, with 10 nucleotides matching TRBD1. J was trimmed by 3 bases and V by 10 bases; bases with no gene match: 12. Germline V gives CDR1 ENHRY, CDR2 SYGVKD. The CDR3 is 16 amino acids. The CDR3 region has the DNA TGTGCCAGCAGCCTTCGACAGGGGGCTGACAATCAGCCCCAGCATTTT. This codes for CASSLRQGADNQPQHF.

Of note for this clonotype: At one boundary the junction diverges from the germline segment, which might be a read error. The J gene is TRBJ1-2, the V gene TRBV7-9; D is perhaps TRBD1 (6 bases). The CDR3 has 16 residues. Germline CDR1 reads SEHNR; CDR2 reads FQNEAQ (reference sequence). The CDR3 DNA reads as TGCGCCAGGAGCGGGACAACGCTACGGGCAGTAGTTGGGTACACCTTC. Translation gives CARSGTTLRAVVGYTF.

There are a few counts of this clonotype. J is TRBJ2-2 and V is TRBV6-5, with D possibly being TRBD2 (7 bases). V was cut by 7 bases and J by 4 bases, with 13 bases left in between. CDR3 length equals 14 residues. CDR1 is MNHEY and CDR2 is SVGAGI in the germline V gene. This chain's CDR3 is CASIKGGATGELFF. CDR3 sequence (DNA): TGTGCCAGCATTAAGGGGGGGGCCACCGGGGAGCTGTTTTTT.

This clonotype was recorded only once. V usage is TRBV5-4 and J usage is TRBJ2-3; TRBD2 is a possible D gene (7 bases). The germline V gene has CDR1 SGHNT and CDR2 YYREEE (reference sequence). V was pared by 2 bases and J by 2 bases, with 21 bases between. The CDR3 is 18 amino acids. CDR3 loop: CASSFGTRASGITDTQYF. The CDR3 nucleotides are TGTGCCAGCAGCTTCGGGACACGGGCTAGCGGTATCACAGATACGCAGTATTTT.

This clonotype was detected once. The chain uses TRBV24-1 and TRBJ1-2, with 11 nucleotides matching TRBD1. Germline CDR1 and CDR2: KGHDR and SFDVKD. The CDR3 loop spans 15 amino acids. Germline trimming cut 9 bases from V and 1 base from J; bases unmatched to any gene: 6. The CDR3 loop reads CATEDRGRGNYGYTF. The DNA of the CDR3 is TGTGCCACCGAGGACAGGGGGCGCGGTAACTATGGCTACACCTTC.

The table lists this clonotype with a few counts. V is TRBV29-1 and J is TRBJ2-5; D is possibly TRBD1 (5 bases). The V gene lost 8 bases and the J gene lost 5 bases, with 15 bases spanning the gap. Germline V gene lookup returns CDR1 SQVTM and CDR2 ANQGSEA. There are 12 residues in the CDR3. The CDR3 DNA sequence: TGCAGCAGACCCAGCAGGGCGGAGACCCAGTACTTC. Amino acids: CSRPSRAETQYF.